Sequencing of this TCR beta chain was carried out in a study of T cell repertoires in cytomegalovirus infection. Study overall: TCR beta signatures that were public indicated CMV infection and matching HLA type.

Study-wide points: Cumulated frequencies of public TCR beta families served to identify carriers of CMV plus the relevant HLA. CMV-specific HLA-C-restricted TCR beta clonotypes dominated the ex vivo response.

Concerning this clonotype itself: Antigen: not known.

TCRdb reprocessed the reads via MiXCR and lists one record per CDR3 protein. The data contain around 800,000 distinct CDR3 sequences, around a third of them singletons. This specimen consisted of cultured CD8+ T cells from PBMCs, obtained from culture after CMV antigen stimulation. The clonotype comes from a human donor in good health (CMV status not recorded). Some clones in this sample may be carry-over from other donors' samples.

The CDR3 spells CASSTRGGRTGELFF. The CDR3 coding sequence is TGTGCCAGCAGTACCCGGGGGGGCCGGACCGGGGAGCTGTTTTTT. The chain couples TRBV6-2 or TRBV6-3 to TRBJ2-2; TRBD2 matches at 8 bases. V lost 5 bases and J lost 5; bases outside the gene matches: 7. Germline V gene sequence: CDR1 MNHEY, CDR2 SVGEGT. This CDR3 contains 15 residues.